Each of the 7 T cell receptor beta chains below was sequenced from the same sample in a study of neurological immune-mediated disorders. Via MiXCR, TCRdb re-called the 5' RACE reads, giving one row per CDR3 protein. This table has tens of thousands of distinct CDR3 sequences, roughly 3.3% appearing once. The sample consisted of PBMCs. The receptors stem from a woman aged 45-60 years with multiple sclerosis.

The rearrangement links TRBV5-1 to TRBJ2-2; TRBD1 aligns across 12 bases. This CDR3 contains 15 residues. Trimming at V came to 8 bases and at J to 7 bases, leaving 9 bases not matched to a gene. Germline V gene sequence: CDR1 SGHRS, CDR2 YFSETQ. The CDR3 protein is CASSPGTGGNGELFF. The CDR3 coding sequence is TGCGCCAGTAGTCCCGGGACAGGGGGCAACGGGGAGCTGTTTTTT.

Many counts were recorded for this clonotype. The CDR3: CASSYDRAYYGYTF. CDR3 bases: TGTGCCAGCAGTTACGACAGGGCTTACTATGGCTACACCTTC. The rearrangement joins TRBV6-2 or TRBV6-3 to TRBJ1-2; TRBD1 matches 7 bases. With 2 bases clipped from V and 3 bases from J, the junction kept 3 bases outside the gene matches. The CDR3 extends over 14 amino acids. Germline V gives CDR1 MNHEY, CDR2 SVGEGT.

This clonotype was recorded many times. The CDR3 DNA sequence: TGCAGTGCCATACAGGATACCAATCAGCCCCAGCATTTT. It codes for CSAIQDTNQPQHF. This sequence joins TRBV20-1 and TRBJ1-5; possible D gene TRBD1, 5 bases. The ends were cut back, 6 bases at V and 3 bases at J, with 12 bases in the middle. This CDR3 region has 13 residues. Looked up from germline, CDR1 is DFQATT and CDR2 is SNEGSKA (reference sequence).

J is TRBJ1-1 and V is TRBV5-1; D gene uncertain. Trimming pared 4 bases from V and 0 bases from J, leaving 10 bases between. The CDR3 contains 14 residues. Germline CDR1 SGHRS, CDR2 YFSETQ. The DNA for the CDR3 is TGCGCCAGCAGCCTACATGGAATGAACACTGAAGCTTTCTTT. Its protein is CASSLHGMNTEAFF.

In this sample, this clonotype turned up many times. The rearrangement links TRBV5-4 to TRBJ2-2; 9 nucleotides align to TRBD2. The germline CDR1 and CDR2 sequences are SGHNT and YYREEE (reference sequence). Trimming cost V 2 bases and J 4 bases; bases outside gene matches: 6. The CDR3 loop spans 16 amino acids. The CDR3 protein is CASSLGRGGPTGELFF. Written as DNA, the CDR3 is TGTGCCAGCAGCTTAGGGCGGGGGGGCCCCACCGGGGAGCTGTTTTTT.

This clonotype has ten or more counts. The chain is built from TRBV6-2 or TRBV6-3 and TRBJ2-1; 7 nucleotides line up with TRBD2. This CDR3 contains 12 residues. The germline V gene has CDR1 MNHEY and CDR2 SVGEGT. V dropped 6 bases and J dropped 15; count of bases not matched to a gene: 11. The CDR3 sequence is CASSLGTIYAFF. CDR3 in DNA: TGTGCCAGCAGCCTCGGGACTATATACGCGTTCTTC.

The sample holds many counts of this clonotype. The chain combines TRBV3-1 with TRBJ2-2, with 7 bases identical to TRBD1. The CDR3 runs to 16 residues. V shed 4 bases, J shed 2 bases, and the junction held 7 bases outside the gene matches. The germline CDR1 and CDR2 sequences are LGHDT and YNNKEL (reference sequence). DNA for the CDR3: TGTGCCAGCAGCCCCTCCGGGACAGTCAACACCGGGGAGCTGTTTTTT. As protein: CASSPSGTVNTGELFF.